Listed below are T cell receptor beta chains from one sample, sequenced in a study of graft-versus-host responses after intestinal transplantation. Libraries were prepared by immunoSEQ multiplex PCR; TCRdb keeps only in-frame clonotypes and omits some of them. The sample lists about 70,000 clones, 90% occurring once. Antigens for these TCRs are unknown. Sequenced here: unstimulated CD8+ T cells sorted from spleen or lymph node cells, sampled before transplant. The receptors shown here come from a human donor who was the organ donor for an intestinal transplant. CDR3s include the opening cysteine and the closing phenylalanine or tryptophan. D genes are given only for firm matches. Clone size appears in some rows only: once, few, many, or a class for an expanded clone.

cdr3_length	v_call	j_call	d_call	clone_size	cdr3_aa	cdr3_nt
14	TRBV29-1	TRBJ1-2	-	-	CSVEGGGLRYGYTF	TGCAGCGTTGAAGGGGGGGGACTGCGATATGGCTACACCTTC
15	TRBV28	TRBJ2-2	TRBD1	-	CASSYQQGVTGELFF	TGTGCCAGCAGTTATCAACAGGGGGTTACCGGGGAGCTGTTTTTT
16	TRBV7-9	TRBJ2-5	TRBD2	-	CASSGWRGGPEETQYF	TGTGCCAGCAGCGGGTGGCGGGGGGGCCCGGAGGAGACCCAGTACTTC
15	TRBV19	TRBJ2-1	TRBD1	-	CASSSGTGIINEQFF	TGTGCCAGTAGTTCGGGGACAGGGATTATCAATGAGCAGTTCTTC
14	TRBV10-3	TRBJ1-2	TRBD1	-	CAISGRDRGYGYTF	TGTGCCATCAGTGGCCGGGACAGGGGGTATGGCTACACCTTC
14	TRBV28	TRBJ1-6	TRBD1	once	CASRAHRGPSPLHF	TGTGCCAGCAGGGCGCACAGGGGCCCATCACCCCTCCACTTT
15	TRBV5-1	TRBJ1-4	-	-	CASSLAYRVHEKLFF	TGCGCCAGCAGCTTGGCTTACAGGGTCCATGAAAAACTGTTTTTT
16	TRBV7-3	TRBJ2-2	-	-	CASSDWQVKNTGELFF	TGTGCCAGCAGCGATTGGCAGGTGAAAAACACCGGGGAGCTGTTTTTT
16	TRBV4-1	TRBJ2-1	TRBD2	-	CASSHRLASSYNEQFF	TGCGCCAGCAGCCACCGACTAGCCAGCTCCTACAATGAGCAGTTCTTC
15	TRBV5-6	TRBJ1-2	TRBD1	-	CASSLALQGAIGYTF	TGTGCCAGCAGCTTGGCCCTCCAGGGGGCGATAGGCTACACCTTC
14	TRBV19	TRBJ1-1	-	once	CASSIGRGNTEAFF	TGTGCCAGTAGTATTGGACGGGGGAACACTGAAGCTTTCTTT
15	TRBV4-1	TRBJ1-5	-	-	CASSQVGQGIQPQHF	TGCGCCAGCAGCCAAGTGGGGCAGGGTATTCAGCCCCAGCATTTT
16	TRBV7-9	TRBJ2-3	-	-	CASSPPGLARTDTQYF	TGTGCCAGCAGCCCGCCAGGCCTAGCGAGGACAGATACGCAGTATTTT
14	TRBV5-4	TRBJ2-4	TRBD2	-	CASSFGGVENIQYF	TGTGCCAGCAGCTTTGGGGGGGTTGAAAACATTCAGTACTTC
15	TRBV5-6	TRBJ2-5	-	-	CASSLLLSGEETQYF	TGTGCCAGCAGCTTGCTTCTCTCGGGAGAAGAGACCCAGTACTTC